This T cell receptor (beta chain) was documented in a study of blood T cell repertoires in COVID-19. About the study: Specimens from acute and convalescent COVID-19 originated in the United States, Italy and Spain.

Data came from immunoSEQ multiplex PCR; TCRdb stores just in-frame clones and leaves some out. The sample includes some 140,000 clones, 75% to 80% of them seen just once. CDR3 length equals 13 residues. The V and J ends lost 7 bases and 2 bases respectively, with 11 bases between them. Germline CDR1 reads LNHDA; CDR2 reads SQIVND (reference sequence). This sequence was found in a man aged 80 or over with acute or convalescent COVID-19. This chain uses TRBV19 with TRBJ1-2; D possibly corresponds to TRBD1 (6 bases). The sequencing input was peripheral blood. Written as DNA, the CDR3 is TGTGCCAGTACAAGGACAGAGAACTATGGCTACACCTTC. Protein: CASTRTENYGYTF.